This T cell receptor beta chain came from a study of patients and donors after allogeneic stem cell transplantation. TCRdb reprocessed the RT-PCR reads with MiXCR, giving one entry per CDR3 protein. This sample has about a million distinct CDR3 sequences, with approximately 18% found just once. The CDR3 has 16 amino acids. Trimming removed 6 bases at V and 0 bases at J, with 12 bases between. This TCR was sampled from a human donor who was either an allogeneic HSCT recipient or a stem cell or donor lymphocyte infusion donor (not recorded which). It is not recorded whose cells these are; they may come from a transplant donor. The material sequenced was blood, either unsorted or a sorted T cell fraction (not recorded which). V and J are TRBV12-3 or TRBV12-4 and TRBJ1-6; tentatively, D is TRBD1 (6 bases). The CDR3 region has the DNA TGTGCCAGCAGCCCGAGGGGGAGCTCCTATAATTCACCCCTCCACTTT. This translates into CASSPRGSSYNSPLHF.